The rows below give T cell receptor beta chains drawn from one sample of a study of blood T cell repertoires in COVID-19. Generated by immunoSEQ multiplex PCR, the TCRdb table keeps only in-frame clones and is missing some. The profile shows about 190,000 clones, approximately 84% of them singletons. Sequencing was done on a sample of PBMCs or T cells enriched from blood (not recorded which). Receptor source: a woman aged 25 to 39 who had recovered from COVID-19. Both conserved end residues are trimmed from each CDR3. Each record gives: clone size, V gene, J gene, CDR3 protein. Size values are once, few and many counts, or a class for expanded clones, and some rows have none.

abundance: -; v_gene: TRBV28; j_gene: TRBJ2-3; CDR3aa: ASSSPGTSGATDTQY
abundance: -; v_gene: TRBV7-8; j_gene: TRBJ1-3; CDR3aa: ASSLEGASGNTIY
abundance: -; v_gene: TRBV7-3; j_gene: TRBJ2-3; CDR3aa: ASSLTLSGVGTDTQY
abundance: -; v_gene: TRBV15; j_gene: TRBJ1-3; CDR3aa: ATSRGQSGNTIY
abundance: -; v_gene: TRBV7-9; j_gene: TRBJ1-4; CDR3aa: ASSLGQTNEKLF
abundance: -; v_gene: TRBV7-8; j_gene: TRBJ2-3; CDR3aa: ASSLSTDTQY
abundance: -; v_gene: TRBV7-9; j_gene: TRBJ1-3; CDR3aa: ASSLTGKSGNTIY
abundance: -; v_gene: TRBV2; j_gene: TRBJ2-3; CDR3aa: ASSEDRGRMDTQY
abundance: -; v_gene: TRBV7-2; j_gene: TRBJ2-1; CDR3aa: ASSLAEGLSYNEQF
abundance: once; v_gene: TRBV27; j_gene: TRBJ2-6; CDR3aa: ASGPWRGGANVLT
abundance: -; v_gene: TRBV30; j_gene: TRBJ1-6; CDR3aa: AWSVMRPGSPLH
abundance: -; v_gene: TRBV3-1/TRBV3-2; j_gene: TRBJ1-3; CDR3aa: ASSHLPAGNSGNTIY
abundance: -; v_gene: TRBV3-1/TRBV3-2; j_gene: TRBJ1-2; CDR3aa: ASSQDPLPSDRQTGMDYGYT
abundance: few; v_gene: TRBV5-6; j_gene: TRBJ2-1; CDR3aa: ASHRVSSYNEQF
abundance: few; v_gene: TRBV11-2; j_gene: TRBJ1-1; CDR3aa: ASSPGGAFRTEAF
abundance: -; v_gene: TRBV2; j_gene: TRBJ1-1; CDR3aa: ASYTLLAGQGNTEAF
abundance: few; v_gene: TRBV5-4; j_gene: TRBJ1-2; CDR3aa: ASSFYREGIYGYT
abundance: -; v_gene: TRBV30; j_gene: TRBJ1-5; CDR3aa: AWSAETGRSNQPQH
abundance: -; v_gene: TRBV5-5; j_gene: TRBJ2-1; CDR3aa: ASSQELAGVNEQF
abundance: few; v_gene: TRBV6-5; j_gene: TRBJ2-3; CDR3aa: ASTSTDTQY
abundance: -; v_gene: TRBV10-3; j_gene: TRBJ2-3; CDR3aa: AITSARGTDTQY
abundance: once; v_gene: TRBV27; j_gene: TRBJ2-2; CDR3aa: ASSLTSGVNTGELF
abundance: -; v_gene: TRBV6-5; j_gene: TRBJ1-3; CDR3aa: ASSYSQGEGNTIY
abundance: -; v_gene: TRBV6-5; j_gene: TRBJ1-1; CDR3aa: ASSSWFGGVNTEAF
abundance: -; v_gene: TRBV6-5; j_gene: TRBJ1-2; CDR3aa: ASSYTGQGLNYGYT
abundance: once; v_gene: TRBV24-1; j_gene: TRBJ2-1; CDR3aa: ATSATSGRNEQF
abundance: -; v_gene: TRBV7-3; j_gene: TRBJ2-1; CDR3aa: ASSPSRGAGGLGNEQF